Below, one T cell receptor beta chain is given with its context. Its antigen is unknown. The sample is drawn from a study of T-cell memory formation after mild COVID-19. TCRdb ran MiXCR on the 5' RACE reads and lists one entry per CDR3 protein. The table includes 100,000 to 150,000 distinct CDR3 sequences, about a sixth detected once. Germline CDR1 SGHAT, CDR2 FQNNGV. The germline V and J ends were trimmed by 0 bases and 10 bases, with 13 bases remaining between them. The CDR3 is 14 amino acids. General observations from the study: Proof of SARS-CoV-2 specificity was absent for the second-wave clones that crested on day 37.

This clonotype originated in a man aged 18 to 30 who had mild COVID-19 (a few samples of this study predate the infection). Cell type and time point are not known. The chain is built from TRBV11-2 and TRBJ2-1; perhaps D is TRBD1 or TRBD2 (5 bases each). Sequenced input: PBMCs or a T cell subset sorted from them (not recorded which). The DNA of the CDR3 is TGTGCCAGCAGCTTAGAGCCTGGGGGTGCCGAGCAGTTCTTC. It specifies CASSLEPGGAEQFF. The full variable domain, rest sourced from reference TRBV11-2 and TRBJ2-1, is EAGVAQSPRYKIIEKRQSVAFWCNPISGHATLYWYQQILGQGPKLLIQFQNNGVVDDSQLPKDRFSAERLKGVDSTLKIQPAKLEDSAVYLCASSLEPGGAEQFFGPGTRLTVL.